The T cell receptor (beta chain) under discussion was sequenced for a study of blood T cell repertoires in COVID-19. The V gene lost 2 bases and the J gene lost 0 bases, with 4 bases spanning the gap. This CDR3 has 14 amino acids. The V gene's germline CDR1 is SGHTA and CDR2 FQGNSA. Only in-frame clones appear in the TCRdb table, and some are missing; sequencing was by immunoSEQ multiplex PCR. The table records 80,000 to 85,000 clones, around nine tenths of them present only once. The sequence came from a woman aged 80 or over with acute or convalescent COVID-19. This rearrangement joins TRBV7-2 to TRBJ1-4; D is uncertain. Source material: peripheral blood. The CDR3 nucleotides are TGTGCCAGCAGCTTATTCGCAACTAATGAAAAACTGTTTTTT. As protein: CASSLFATNEKLFF.